The next 4 T cell receptor beta chains were all read from a single sample in a study of cytomegalovirus exposure and HLA in healthy donors. In the PCR, 60 Vbeta and 13 Jbeta primers were used. Libraries were prepared by immunoSEQ multiplex PCR; TCRdb keeps only in-frame clonotypes and omits some of them. The sample lists about 120,000 clones, less than 10% occurring once. The material sequenced was PBMCs. The receptor set was obtained from a woman between 40 and 55 years old in good health and CMV-seropositive.

The chain links TRBV6-5 to TRBJ1-5; no clear D. The CDR3 is made up of 12 amino acids. Germline assignment: CDR1 MNHEY and CDR2 SVGAGI. Between the trimmed V and J ends, which lost 2 bases and 11 bases, there was a span of 10 bases. CDR3 region: CASSYEPGAQHF. CDR3 sequence (DNA): TGTGCCAGCAGTTACGAGCCCGGGGCCCAGCATTTT.

This clone was counted a few times. The V and J genes are TRBV30 and TRBJ1-4; no clear D gene. This CDR3 spans 11 amino acids. Germline values: CDR1 GTSNPN, CDR2 SVGIG (reference sequence). Trimming left V 2 bases short and J 7 bases short, with 5 bases between. The CDR3 is CAWSWAEKLFF. The CDR3 DNA reads TGTGCCTGGAGTTGGGCTGAAAAACTGTTTTTT.

This clone was detected a few times. This chain connects TRBV28 to TRBJ1-2; D not resolved. Germline-derived CDR1 and CDR2 are MDHEN and SYDVKM. V was clipped by 2 bases and J by 3 bases, with 7 bases between them. The CDR3 spans 13 residues. The CDR3 DNA follows: TGTGCCAGCAGTTTACGTGAGGACTATGGCTACACCTTC. The encoded protein is CASSLREDYGYTF.

The rearrangement links TRBV5-5 to TRBJ2-3; TRBD2 matches at 9 bases. The CDR3 has 15 amino acids. Germline CDR1 is SGHKS and CDR2 is YYEKEE (reference sequence). The V gene end was trimmed by 4 bases and the J gene end by 2 bases; junction bases not matched to a gene: 5. DNA for the CDR3: TGTGCCAGCAGCCGGAGCGGGGGGTCCACAGATACGCAGTATTTT. This gives the protein CASSRSGGSTDTQYF. The full variable domain, rest sourced from reference TRBV5-5 and TRBJ2-3, is DAGVTQSPTHLIKTRGQQVTLRCSPISGHKSVSWYQQVLGQGPQFIFQYYEKEERGRGNFPDRFSARQFPNYSSELNVNALLLGDSALYLCASSRSGGSTDTQYFGPGTRLTVL.